Listed below are T cell receptor beta chains from one sample, sequenced in a study of cytomegalovirus exposure and HLA in healthy donors. Measured with immunoSEQ multiplex PCR; TCRdb has only the in-frame clones, and not every one. The sample comprises 200,000 to 300,000 clones, about four fifths of which are singletons, and around 5.4% rests with the top ten. The source material was PBMCs. These receptors were obtained from a woman aged 40 to 50 in good health and CMV-seropositive. Both conserved end residues are part of each CDR3. The D gene is left open where the match is weak. Some rows have no size entry. The others give once, few or many, or a class for an expanded clone.

abundance	v_gene	d_gene	j_gene	CDR3aa	CDR3nt
few	TRBV30	TRBD2	TRBJ2-7	CAWSTSGAYEQYF	TGTGCCTGGAGCACTAGCGGAGCCTACGAGCAGTACTTC
NA	TRBV11-3	NA	TRBJ2-2	CASSLEVLPSVRGMLFF	TGTGCCAGCAGCTTAGAGGTCCTACCTTCGGTCAGGGGAATGCTGTTTTTT
few	TRBV15	NA	TRBJ2-3	CATSRDLSRNGKDTQYF	TGTGCCACCAGCAGAGATTTGAGTAGGAACGGGAAAGATACGCAGTATTTT
NA	TRBV4-3	NA	TRBJ1-3	CASSQGTAISGNTIYF	TGCGCCAGCAGCCAAGGAACAGCTATCTCTGGAAACACCATATATTTT
NA	TRBV27	NA	TRBJ1-1	CASTDRMNTEAFF	TGTGCCAGCACCGACAGGATGAACACTGAAGCTTTCTTT
NA	TRBV5-1	NA	TRBJ1-1	CASSWQGNTEAFF	TGCGCCAGCAGCTGGCAGGGGAACACTGAAGCTTTCTTT
NA	TRBV30	NA	TRBJ1-5	CAWSVNSPSNQPQHF	TGTGCCTGGAGTGTAAACAGCCCAAGCAATCAGCCCCAGCATTTT
NA	TRBV10-3	NA	TRBJ1-4	CAIRDDRGINEKLFF	TGTGCCATCAGGGATGACAGAGGTATAAATGAAAAACTGTTTTTT
NA	TRBV7-9	TRBD1	TRBJ2-3	CASSGGTGYIADTQYF	TGTGCCAGCTCCGGCGGGACAGGGTATATCGCAGATACGCAGTATTTT
NA	TRBV29-1	NA	TRBJ1-2	CSVTGQGNYGYTF	TGCAGCGTCACAGGGCAGGGTAACTATGGCTACACCTTC
NA	TRBV2	TRBD1	TRBJ2-7	CASNEGTGMLIASYEQYF	TGTGCCAGCAATGAGGGGACAGGGATGTTGATAGCGAGTTACGAGCAGTACTTC
NA	TRBV27	TRBD1	TRBJ1-2	CASSYQGARTGYTF	TGTGCCAGCTCCTATCAGGGGGCGCGCACGGGCTACACCTTC
NA	TRBV10-1	TRBD2	TRBJ2-1	CASSGTSGSGNEQFF	TGCGCCAGCAGCGGGACTAGCGGGAGTGGTAATGAGCAGTTCTTC
NA	TRBV12-5	NA	TRBJ2-7	CASGLEQAFWAGRGYEQYF	TGTGCTAGTGGTTTGGAGCAGGCCTTTTGGGCGGGACGCGGCTACGAGCAGTACTTC
once	TRBV19	NA	TRBJ2-5	CASSIRRAETQYF	TGTGCCAGTAGTATAAGGAGGGCTGAGACCCAGTACTTC
NA	TRBV18	TRBD2	TRBJ2-3	CASLPGTSGSAQYF	TGTGCCAGCCTTCCCGGGACTAGCGGGAGTGCGCAGTATTTT
NA	TRBV7-9	TRBD2	TRBJ2-1	CASSTRLAGSNEQFF	TGTGCCAGCAGCACCAGACTAGCGGGGTCCAATGAGCAGTTCTTC
NA	TRBV29-1	TRBD1	TRBJ2-5	CSVVGQKIQETQYF	TGCAGCGTTGTGGGACAGAAAATACAAGAGACCCAGTACTTC
once	TRBV7-8	TRBD1	TRBJ1-2	CASSARTGNYGYTF	TGTGCCAGCAGCGCAAGGACAGGAAACTATGGCTACACCTTC
NA	TRBV7-2	NA	TRBJ1-3	CASSLDRTFGNTIYF	TGTGCCAGCAGTTTGGACAGAACGTTTGGAAACACCATATATTTT
NA	TRBV5-5	TRBD1	TRBJ1-2	CASTLETRSITGGGGYTF	TGTGCCAGCACCCTGGAGACCCGAAGTATAACAGGGGGCGGTGGCTACACCTTC
once	TRBV2	NA	TRBJ2-1	CASSDAGWEQFF	TGTGCCAGCAGTGATGCAGGTTGGGAGCAGTTCTTC
NA	TRBV11-1	TRBD1	TRBJ2-1	CASSLYGKGGSEQFF	TGTGCCAGCAGCTTATATGGTAAAGGGGGCAGTGAGCAGTTCTTC
NA	TRBV30	NA	TRBJ2-1	CAWSPRVPLYNEQFF	TGTGCCTGGAGTCCCCGGGTCCCCCTCTACAATGAGCAGTTCTTC
NA	TRBV11-3	TRBD2	TRBJ2-7	CASRTGTSGRAWYEQYF	TGTGCCAGCAGAACGGGGACTAGCGGGAGGGCCTGGTACGAGCAGTACTTC
NA	TRBV7-9	TRBD1	TRBJ2-7	CASRAGTGGTYEQYF	TGTGCCAGCAGGGCCGGGACAGGGGGGACCTACGAGCAGTACTTC
NA	TRBV19	NA	TRBJ2-5	CASRAGINHQETQYF	TGTGCCAGTAGGGCCGGGATCAACCATCAAGAGACCCAGTACTTC
NA	TRBV7-9	TRBD2	TRBJ2-7	CASSLYSGGYEQYF	TGTGCCAGCAGCTTATATTCGGGGGGCTACGAGCAGTACTTC